This T cell receptor beta chain was retrieved from a study of cytomegalovirus exposure and HLA in healthy donors. The overall study: Most genotyped donors, around 78% of 398, had Caucasian-associated genetic ancestry.

The primer mix had 60 Vbeta and 13 Jbeta primers. Only in-frame clones appear in the TCRdb table, and some are missing; sequencing was by immunoSEQ multiplex PCR. Of 250,000 to 350,000 clones detected, 85% to 90% appear once; the ten largest clones hold around 2.1%. A remark on this clone: What it binds is not known.

Study results and limitations: Later work showed greater clonal expansion in HLA-associated TCR beta chains than in equally common others. From TCR beta sequences, most subjects' HLA-A and HLA-B alleles were reportedly predicted accurately. Cytomegalovirus status, reportedly, was diagnosed with high specificity and sensitivity by the classifier.

The sequencing input was PBMCs. The origin of this receptor is a woman in her late teens or twenties in good health and CMV-seronegative.

The CDR3 DNA reads as TGTGCCAGCAGTTACCAGCGGGGGGCCACAGATACGCAGTATTTT. It is translated as CASSYQRGATDTQYF. The chain couples TRBV2 to TRBJ2-3, with 9 bases identical to TRBD2. The CDR3 runs to 15 residues. Germline loops: CDR1 SNHLY, CDR2 FYNNEI. V was clipped by 5 bases and J by 2 bases; unmatched bases: 5.